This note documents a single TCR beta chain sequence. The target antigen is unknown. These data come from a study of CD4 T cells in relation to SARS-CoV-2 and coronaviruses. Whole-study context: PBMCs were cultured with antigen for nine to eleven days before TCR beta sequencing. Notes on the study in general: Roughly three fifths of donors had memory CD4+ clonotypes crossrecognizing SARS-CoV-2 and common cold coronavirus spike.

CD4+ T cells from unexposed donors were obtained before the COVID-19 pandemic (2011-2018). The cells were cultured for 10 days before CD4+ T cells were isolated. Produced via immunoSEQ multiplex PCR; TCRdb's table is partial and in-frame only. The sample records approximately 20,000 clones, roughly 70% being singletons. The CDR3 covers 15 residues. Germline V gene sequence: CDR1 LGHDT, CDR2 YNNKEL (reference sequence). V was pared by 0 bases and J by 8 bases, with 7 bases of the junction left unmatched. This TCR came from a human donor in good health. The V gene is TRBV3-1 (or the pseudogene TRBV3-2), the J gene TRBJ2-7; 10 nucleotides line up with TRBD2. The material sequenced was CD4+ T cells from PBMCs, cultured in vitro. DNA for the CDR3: TGTGCCAGCAGCCAAGATCCCCTAGCGGGAGTTCAGCAGTACTTC. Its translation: CASSQDPLAGVQQYF.